What follows are 22 T cell receptor beta chains derived from one specimen sequenced in a study of shared clonotypes between healthy human individuals (TCRdb year 2020). CD8 naive samples were CD45RO-negative cells positively selected for CCR7, giving a CD45RA+CCR7+ population that excluded TemRA cells. The protocol used for the library was the immunoSEQ multiplex PCR assay. Entries here come from immuneACCESS through TCRdb and include only in-frame sequences with V and J called. Some clones fail to appear in such tables; in the studies checked, an unresolved V gene covers under half of the shortfall, and the cause of the remainder is unknown. Across this sample there are roughly 2.1 million clones, with around 93% seen only once. The ten biggest clones cover 1.5% to 2% of the sample. Sequenced input: naive CD8+ T cells from PBMCs. The sample's cell subset or site label is to be understood as: CD45RA+CCR7+. Receptors were obtained from a man aged 18 to 30 in good health. Some clones in this sample may be carry-over from other donors' samples.

The rearrangement uses TRBV7-3 and TRBJ2-7; tentatively, D is TRBD1 or TRBD2 (5 bases each). The CDR3 is 15 residues long. The germline V and J ends were trimmed by 5 bases and 2 bases, with 16 bases remaining between them. Germline V gene sequence: CDR1 SGHTA, CDR2 FQGTGA. The CDR3 is CASSPRPGPTYEQYF. The CDR3 region has the DNA TGTGCCAGCAGCCCCCGCCCGGGACCAACCTACGAGCAGTACTTC.

This clone was seen once. V and J are TRBV13 and TRBJ2-7, with TRBD1 matching over 7 bases. This CDR3 has 14 amino acids. The junction had 1 base not matched to a gene; V was cut back by 0 bases and J by 2 bases. Germline V gene sequence: CDR1 PRHDT, CDR2 FYEKMQ (reference sequence). The CDR3 here is CASSLGGQPYEQYF. The CDR3 nucleotides read TGTGCCAGCAGCTTAGGGGGACAGCCCTACGAGCAGTACTTC.

The chain is built from TRBV10-2 and TRBJ1-4, with a tentative D call TRBD1 (6 bases). The CDR3 is 14 residues long. CDR1 and CDR2 (germline): WSHSY, SAAADI. The ends were cut back, 8 bases at V and 3 bases at J, with 13 bases in the middle. The CDR3 DNA sequence: TGCGCCAGCGCCCCAGGGGCGCCTAATGAAAAACTGTTTTTT. This encodes CASAPGAPNEKLFF.

The chain has TRBV7-3 and TRBJ2-7; possibly TRBD2 for D (5 bases). The germline V gene encodes CDR1 SGHTA and CDR2 FQGTGA. The CDR3 extends over 15 amino acids. Trimming pared 1 base from V and 2 bases from J, leaving 12 bases between. The CDR3 here is CASSLRPSSAYEQYF. The CDR3 DNA sequence: TGTGCCAGCAGCTTAAGGCCTAGCAGCGCCTACGAGCAGTACTTC.

This clone came up once. The chain carries TRBV7-9 and TRBJ2-7; 9 positions agree with TRBD2. The CDR3 runs to 18 residues. The V and J ends lost 3 bases and 0 bases, in that order; junction bases with no gene match: 12. Germline assignment: CDR1 SEHNR and CDR2 FQNEAQ (reference sequence). CDR3 protein: CASSLGGLAGRISYEQYF. The DNA of the CDR3 is TGTGCCAGCAGCTTGGGGGGGCTAGCGGGACGAATCTCCTACGAGCAGTACTTC.

This rearrangement joins TRBV19 to TRBJ2-1, with 11 bases matching TRBD2. The germline gives CDR1 LNHDA, CDR2 SQIVND (reference sequence). Unmatched junction bases numbered 5, after V lost 2 bases and J lost 8 bases. The CDR3 spans 15 residues. The CDR3 DNA follows: TGTGCCAGTAGTATAAGTAGCGGGAGGGCCGATGAGCAGTTCTTC. It translates to CASSISSGRADEQFF.

The chain recombines TRBV4-3 with TRBJ2-7; D uncertain. Germline-derived CDR1 and CDR2 are LGHNA and YSLEER. The CDR3 consists of 17 residues. The V gene lost 0 bases and the J gene lost 0 bases, with 15 bases spanning the gap. In DNA, the CDR3 is TGCGCCAGCAGCCAAGATTGGAATCGCGATTTCTCCTACGAGCAGTACTTC. It specifies CASSQDWNRDFSYEQYF.

This chain links TRBV18 with TRBJ2-7; TRBD2 is a possible D gene (7 bases). Trimming cost V 5 bases and J 1 base, with 15 bases left between them. Germline CDR1 KGHSH, CDR2 LQKENI. This CDR3 has 15 amino acids. The chain's CDR3 is CASSDPGGLSYEQYF. CDR3 DNA: TGTGCCAGCTCAGACCCCGGGGGGCTATCCTACGAGCAGTACTTC.

The V gene is TRBV27, the J gene TRBJ1-4, with unresolved D. Germline CDR1 MNHEY, CDR2 SMNVEV (reference sequence). Between the trimmed V and J ends, which lost 2 bases and 8 bases, there was a span of 12 bases. The CDR3 loop spans 14 amino acids. The CDR3 loop reads CASSLRDRKEKLFF. The CDR3 DNA reads as TGTGCCAGCAGTTTACGGGATAGGAAAGAAAAACTGTTTTTT.

In its sample, this clone was seen a few times. This chain joins TRBV11-2 and TRBJ1-5; D is perhaps TRBD1 (5 bases). Trimming shortened V by 1 base and J by 6 bases, and 13 bases separated the two germline ends. CDR1 and CDR2 from the germline V gene are SGHAT and FQNNGV. This CDR3 region has 15 residues. The CDR3 is CASSLGPEGSQPQHF. The DNA for the CDR3 is TGTGCCAGCAGCTTAGGTCCCGAGGGGAGTCAGCCCCAGCATTTT.

The chain combines TRBV4-1 with TRBJ2-6; TRBD1 is a possible D gene (6 bases). This CDR3 contains 17 residues. CDR1 is MGHRA, CDR2 YSYEKL, per germline. Trimming took 3 bases from V and 2 from J, leaving 14 bases between them. The CDR3 nucleotides read TGCGCCAGCAGCCACCGACAGGACACCCCTGGGGCCAACGTCCTGACTTTC. Protein: CASSHRQDTPGANVLTF.

A remark on this clone: Other DNA sequences within the sample encode an identical CDR3. The rearrangement joins TRBV28 to TRBJ2-7; no clear D gene. Germline assignment: CDR1 MDHEN and CDR2 SYDVKM. This CDR3 has 13 amino acids. V was trimmed by 2 bases and J by 1 base, leaving 6 bases between them. This chain's CDR3 is CASSLPESYEQYF. DNA of the CDR3: TGTGCCAGCAGTTTACCGGAGTCCTACGAGCAGTACTTC. The full variable domain, its missing parts supplied by reference TRBV28 and TRBJ2-7, is DVKVTQSSRYLVKRTGEKVFLECVQDMDHENMFWYRQDPGLGLRLIYFSYDVKMKEKGDIPEGYSVSREKKERFSLILESASTNQTSMYLCASSLPESYEQYFGPGTRLTVT.

For this clone: Other DNA sequences in this sample translate to the same CDR3. The J gene is TRBJ2-2, the V gene TRBV27, with D perhaps matching TRBD1 (5 bases). The germline CDR1 and CDR2 sequences are MNHEY and SMNVEV (reference sequence). The CDR3 spans 14 residues. Trimming shortened V by 2 bases and J by 2 bases, and 6 bases separated the two germline ends. CDR3 sequence (DNA): TGTGCCAGCAGTTTACGGACAAACACCGGGGAGCTGTTTTTT. Translation: CASSLRTNTGELFF.

The rearrangement uses TRBV7-9 and TRBJ2-1; 9 positions agree with TRBD2. The CDR3 runs to 15 residues. V was clipped by 5 bases and J by 7 bases; unmatched bases: 9. Germline CDR1 reads SEHNR; CDR2 reads FQNEAQ (reference sequence). CDR3 residues: CASSPSGNPLNEQFF. CDR3 in DNA: TGTGCCAGCAGCCCTAGCGGGAATCCACTTAATGAGCAGTTCTTC.

V and J are TRBV28 and TRBJ2-7; D is unclear. With 2 bases removed from V and 5 bases from J, the gap between germline ends came to 16 bases. This CDR3 comprises 15 residues. Germline V gene data show CDR1 as MDHEN and CDR2 as SYDVKM. The CDR3: CASSLPQVGIDEQYF. The CDR3 DNA reads TGTGCCAGCAGTTTACCGCAGGTTGGTATTGACGAGCAGTACTTC.

The chain employs TRBV27 and TRBJ1-2; D is unresolved. The germline V gene encodes CDR1 MNHEY and CDR2 SMNVEV (reference sequence). Trimming pared 10 bases from V and 6 bases from J, leaving 12 bases between. The CDR3 extends over 11 amino acids. The CDR3 bases are TGTGCCACCTTCGACCAGGATGGCTACACCTTC. The encoded protein is CATFDQDGYTF.

The chain combines TRBV18 with TRBJ2-5, with 9 bases lining up with TRBD2. CDR3 length: 16 amino acids. Germline values: CDR1 KGHSH, CDR2 LQKENI. The J segment lost 3 bases and the V segment lost 0 bases, leaving 5 bases of the junction unmatched. In DNA form, the CDR3 reads TGTGCCAGCTCACCACCTGGCGGGAGGGCCAAAGAGACCCAGTACTTC. As protein: CASSPPGGRAKETQYF.

This chain links TRBV5-6 with TRBJ1-2, with D possibly being TRBD1 (5 bases). From germline, CDR1 is SGHDT and CDR2 YYEEEE. This CDR3 has 13 residues. V was cut by 4 bases and J by 0 bases, with 7 bases left in between. CDR3 loop: CASSLTANYGYTF. DNA for the CDR3: TGTGCCAGCAGCCTGACAGCTAACTATGGCTACACCTTC.

The V gene is TRBV7-8, the J gene TRBJ2-7; 10 bases agree with TRBD2. The germline V gene has CDR1 SGHVS and CDR2 FQNEAQ. With 3 bases clipped from V and 1 base from J, the junction kept 12 bases outside the gene matches. The length of the CDR3 is 18 residues. CDR3 sequence: CASSLGVAGGLGSYEQYF. In DNA form, the CDR3 reads TGTGCCAGCAGCTTGGGGGTAGCGGGAGGTCTAGGGTCCTACGAGCAGTACTTC.

V and J are TRBV7-3 and TRBJ2-7, with D unresolved. The CDR3 loop spans 14 amino acids. V dropped 3 bases and J dropped 6 bases, with 15 bases sitting between them. Germline CDR1 SGHTA, CDR2 FQGTGA. The CDR3 sequence: CASSFIAGFSEQYF. CDR3 DNA sequence: TGTGCCAGCAGCTTTATTGCTGGGTTCAGCGAGCAGTACTTC. Supplemented by reference TRBV7-3 and TRBJ2-7, the full variable domain reads GAGVSQTPSNKVTEKGKYVELRCDPISGHTALYWYRQSLGQGPEFLIYFQGTGAADDSGLPNDRFFAVRPEGSVSTLKIQRTERGDSAVYLCASSFIAGFSEQYFGPGTRLTVT.

The chain has TRBV30 and TRBJ2-5; 7 nucleotides agree with TRBD1. Germline CDR1 and CDR2: GTSNPN and SVGIG (reference sequence). With 8 bases clipped from V and 4 bases from J, the junction kept 16 bases outside the gene matches. CDR3 length equals 15 residues. The CDR3 bases are TGTGCCGGGACAGCACTTTCGGTTTTAGGAGAGACCCAGTACTTC. Translated, it gives CAGTALSVLGETQYF.

This clone has a handful of counts. Other DNA sequences of this sample code for an identical CDR3. CDR3 nucleotide sequence: TGTGCCTGGAGTCCGGCGAACACTGAAGCTTTCTTT. Its translation is CAWSPANTEAFF. J is TRBJ1-1 and V is TRBV30; D is unresolved. Germline V gene data show CDR1 as GTSNPN and CDR2 as SVGIG (reference sequence). This CDR3 contains 12 residues. V was cut by 2 bases and J by 1 base, with 5 bases left in between. The full variable domain, its missing parts supplied by reference TRBV30 and TRBJ1-1, is SQTIHQWPATLVQPVGSPLSLECTVEGTSNPNLYWYRQAAGRGLQLLFYSVGIGQISSEVPQNLSASRPQDRQFILSSKKLLLSDSGFYLCAWSPANTEAFFGQGTRLTVV.